The 30 T cell receptor beta chains below come from one sample, sequenced in a study of T cell repertoires in cytomegalovirus infection. TCRdb recomputed calls from the reads with MiXCR, one row per CDR3 protein. The table lists over 45,000 distinct CDR3 sequences, about a fifth of them singletons. These TCRs are of unknown antigen specificity. The source material was CD8+ T cells from cultured PBMCs, sampled from culture after CMV antigen stimulation. The receptors stem from a human donor in good health (CMV status not recorded). Some clones in this sample may be carry-over from other donors' samples.

Details on this clonotype: An end of the junction differs from the germline gene, which may be a read error. The chain couples TRBV7-9 to TRBJ2-7; 8 bases fit TRBD1. This CDR3 contains 15 residues. The germline CDR1 and CDR2 sequences are SEHNR and FQNEAQ (reference sequence). As DNA, the CDR3 is TGTACCAGCAGCTTAGCGTTGGACAGGGTTCACGAGCAGTACTTC. As protein: CTSSLALDRVHEQYF.

This clonotype occurred many times. V usage is TRBV7-2 and J usage is TRBJ2-3, with 7 bases lining up with TRBD1. Losses at the gene ends were 8 bases for V and 2 bases for J; bases not matched to a gene: 13. The CDR3 length is 16 residues. From germline, CDR1 is SGHTA and CDR2 FQGNSA. The CDR3: CASRPEGQSATDTQYF. The CDR3 DNA is TGTGCCAGCCGACCCGAGGGACAGTCTGCCACAGATACGCAGTATTTT. Full variable domain (missing parts from reference TRBV7-2 and TRBJ2-3): GAGVSQSPSNKVTEKGKDVELRCDPISGHTALYWYRQSLGQGLEFLIYFQGNSAPDKSGLPSDRFSAERTGGSVSTLTIQRTQQEDSAVYLCASRPEGQSATDTQYFGPGTRLTVL.

The chain recombines TRBV20-1 with TRBJ2-5, with D perhaps TRBD2 (7 bases). The CDR3 spans 16 residues. Germline CDR1 and CDR2: DFQATT and SNEGSKA (reference sequence). The V end lost 6 bases, the J end lost 1 base, and 21 bases lay between the germline ends. DNA of the CDR3: TGCAGTGCCGGGGGCGGGCTAGCGGCCATCCAAGAGACCCAGTACTTC. It codes for CSAGGGLAAIQETQYF.

The table lists this clonotype with many counts. This chain connects TRBV4-3 to TRBJ1-1, with D perhaps matching TRBD1 (5 bases). V was shortened by 0 bases and J by 5 bases, with 13 bases between the two germline ends. CDR1 and CDR2 from the germline V gene are LGHNA and YSLEER. CDR3 length: 15 residues. CDR3 amino acids: CASSQDAGRRTEAFF. The CDR3 DNA sequence: TGCGCCAGCAGCCAAGATGCGGGGCGCAGGACTGAAGCTTTCTTT.

Only a few counts were recorded for this clonotype. CDR3 bases: TGCGCCAGCAGTGAGTCGCCTATGGACAGTAGCTCCTACGAGCAGTACTTC. Translating gives CASSESPMDSSSYEQYF. The V gene is TRBV10-1, the J gene TRBJ2-7; possibly TRBD1 for D (6 bases). This CDR3 is built from 17 residues. V was trimmed by 0 bases and J by 0 bases, leaving 15 bases between them. Germline CDR1 and CDR2: WNHNN and SYGVQD (reference sequence).

The chain is built from TRBV19 and TRBJ2-1; D is possibly TRBD1 or TRBD2 (6 bases each). Trimming shortened V by 11 bases and J by 5 bases, and 25 bases separated the two germline ends. The CDR3 consists of 16 residues. Germline V CDR1 and CDR2: LNHDA, SQIVND (reference sequence). The chain's CDR3 is CASNGGLIFPNNEQFF. In DNA form, the CDR3 reads TGTGCCTCAAACGGGGGCCTAATCTTCCCAAACAATGAGCAGTTCTTC.

The V gene is TRBV27, the J gene TRBJ2-7; possible D gene TRBD2, 5 bases. The CDR3 totals 13 residues. Germline V gives CDR1 MNHEY, CDR2 SMNVEV (reference sequence). V lost 5 bases and J 2 bases, leaving 10 bases between the germline ends. Here the CDR3 reads CASSRGVTYEQYF. CDR3 DNA: TGTGCCAGCAGTCGGGGTGTAACCTACGAGCAGTACTTC.

The V call is TRBV28, the J call TRBJ2-1; 8 bases fit TRBD1. The junction had 6 bases not matched to a gene; V was cut back by 6 bases and J by 2 bases. The germline gives CDR1 MDHEN, CDR2 SYDVKM. The CDR3 has 15 amino acids. The CDR3 region is CASSWTGKAYNEQFF. The DNA of the CDR3 is TGTGCCAGCAGCTGGACAGGGAAGGCCTACAATGAGCAGTTCTTC.

This clonotype was seen many times. The rearrangement links TRBV7-2 to TRBJ1-5; 7 bases map to TRBD1. Trimming at V came to 0 bases and at J to 6 bases, leaving 5 bases not matched to a gene. Germline CDR1 is SGHTA and CDR2 is FQGNSA. The CDR3 contains 15 residues. CDR3 in amino acids: CASSLARPGGQPQHF. The CDR3 DNA reads TGTGCCAGCAGCTTAGCGCGGCCAGGGGGTCAGCCCCAGCATTTT.

In its sample, this clonotype was seen many times. The J gene is TRBJ1-2, the V gene TRBV27, with 7 nucleotides matching TRBD1. The length of the CDR3 is 14 residues. The germline gives CDR1 MNHEY, CDR2 SMNVEV (reference sequence). V was clipped by 2 bases and J by 2 bases; unmatched bases: 2. The CDR3 here is CASSLDRANYGYTF. CDR3 coding DNA: TGTGCCAGCAGTTTAGACAGGGCCAACTATGGCTACACCTTC.

This clonotype came up many times. The V gene is TRBV2, the J gene TRBJ2-7, with D hard to call. The CDR3 loop spans 12 amino acids. Germline assignment: CDR1 SNHLY and CDR2 FYNNEI. Trimming took off 2 bases at V and 2 bases at J, with 4 bases between the two ends. The CDR3 nucleotides are TGTGCCAGCAGTGAAAGAACCTACGAGCAGTACTTC. Amino acids: CASSERTYEQYF.

In its sample, this clonotype was seen a few times. This CDR3 reads CASSFGEDIRETQYF. The CDR3 region has the DNA TGTGCCAGCAGTTTTGGGGAGGACATTCGAGAGACCCAGTACTTC. The J gene is TRBJ2-5, the V gene TRBV28; perhaps TRBD2 as D (6 bases). This CDR3 contains 15 residues. Trimming took off 3 bases at V and 4 bases at J, with 15 bases between the two ends. From germline, CDR1 is MDHEN and CDR2 SYDVKM.

This sequence joins TRBV11-2 and TRBJ2-7, with D unclear. This CDR3 region has 16 residues. Per the germline V gene, CDR1 is SGHAT and CDR2 is FQNNGV. Trimming removed 5 bases at V and 2 bases at J, with 19 bases between. The CDR3 reads CASSPNTLGGAYEQYF. The CDR3 region has the DNA TGTGCCAGCAGCCCCAACACGTTGGGCGGTGCCTACGAGCAGTACTTC.

This clonotype was counted a few times. The V gene is TRBV6-5, the J gene TRBJ2-1; D gene unclear. The CDR3 runs to 15 residues. V was pared by 2 bases and J by 3 bases, with 11 bases between. Germline V gene lookup returns CDR1 MNHEY and CDR2 SVGAGI. The CDR3 reads CASSYGRDLYNEQFF. CDR3 DNA: TGTGCCAGCAGTTACGGGCGCGACCTCTACAATGAGCAGTTCTTC.

V and J are TRBV4-1 and TRBJ2-7, with 7 nucleotides matching TRBD2. Looked up from germline, CDR1 is MGHRA and CDR2 is YSYEKL. CDR3 length: 15 residues. Losses at the gene ends were 1 base for V and 4 bases for J; bases not matched to a gene: 7. CDR3 sequence (DNA): TGCGCCAGCAGCCAAGGAGGACCGGGACTATACGAGCAGTACTTC. It encodes CASSQGGPGLYEQYF.

Remarks on this clonotype: The junction does not match germline at one end; this may be a read error. This chain links TRBV11-2 with TRBJ2-1; a weak D match, TRBD2 (6 bases). The CDR3 has 15 residues. Germline V gives CDR1 SGHAT, CDR2 FQNNGV. DNA for the CDR3: TGTGCCAGCGGCTTACTAGCCGGAGGACCCAATGAGCAGTTCTTC. This codes for CASGLLAGGPNEQFF. The variable domain in full, with the rest retrieved from reference TRBV11-2 and TRBJ2-1, is EAGVAQSPRYKIIEKRQSVAFWCNPISGHATLYWYQQILGQGPKLLIQFQNNGVVDDSQLPKDRFSAERLKGVDSTLKIQPAKLEDSAVYLCASGLLAGGPNEQFFGPGTRLTVL.

This clonotype came up many times. The chain combines TRBV6-2 or TRBV6-3 with TRBJ2-7; unclear D gene. Trimming took 0 bases from V and 3 from J, leaving 3 bases between them. The CDR3 sequence is 12 residues long. CDR1 MNHEY and CDR2 SVGEGT come from the germline V gene. CDR3 protein: CASSYSYYEQYF. For the CDR3, the DNA is TGTGCCAGCAGTTACTCGTACTACGAGCAGTACTTC.

A single count supports this clonotype. This chain uses TRBV12-2 with TRBJ2-5; the table names TRBD2, a call not compared with the DNA. TRBV12-2 is a pseudogene locus. The CDR3 is 19 residues long. In nucleotides, the CDR3 is TGTGCAAGTCGCTTAGAAGTCGGGACTAGCGGAGGGTTTGAGGAGACCCAGTACTTC. This codes for CASRLEVGTSGGFEETQYF.

The chain recombines TRBV7-2 with TRBJ2-7; TRBD1 aligns across 9 bases. Germline CDR1 is SGHTA and CDR2 is FQGNSA. Trimming cost V 1 base and J 2 bases; bases outside gene matches: 3. The length of the CDR3 is 15 residues. CDR3 in DNA: TGTGCCAGCAGCTTAGGACAGGGGGTGGCCTACGAGCAGTACTTC. This translates into CASSLGQGVAYEQYF.

This clonotype was counted only a few times. The V and J genes are TRBV28 and TRBJ2-2; TRBD1 matches at 12 bases. Unmatched junction bases numbered 4, after V lost 2 bases and J lost 6 bases. Germline V gene lookup returns CDR1 MDHEN and CDR2 SYDVKM. The CDR3 totals 16 residues. CDR3 coding DNA: TGTGCCAGCAGTTTAGGGACAGGGGGCTTTTCCGGGGAGCTGTTTTTT. It translates to CASSLGTGGFSGELFF.

This clonotype was detected ten times or more. V gene TRBV25-1 combines with J gene TRBJ2-3, with 12 positions matching TRBD1. The CDR3 covers 18 residues. Germline V CDR1 and CDR2: MGHDK, SYGVNS. With 6 bases clipped from V and 0 bases from J, the junction kept 10 bases outside the gene matches. The CDR3 DNA is TGTGCCAGCAGCGAGGGGACAGGGGGCTCCTATAGCACAGATACGCAGTATTTT. Translated: CASSEGTGGSYSTDTQYF.

The chain recombines TRBV19 with TRBJ1-1; D perhaps matches TRBD1 (5 bases). Germline CDR1 and CDR2: LNHDA and SQIVND (reference sequence). The CDR3 has 12 amino acids. V lost 5 bases and J lost 3, with 7 bases in between. The CDR3 is CASSQGYTEAFF. The CDR3 DNA is TGTGCCAGTAGTCAGGGCTACACTGAAGCTTTCTTT.

This clonotype has ten or more counts. The chain combines TRBV9 with TRBJ2-3; D call uncertain. Per germline, CDR1 SGDLS and CDR2 YYNGEE. The length of the CDR3 is 15 residues. Deletions cut 0 bases from V and 2 bases from J, with 10 bases between. The CDR3 protein is CASSVEGGTTDTQYF. Here the CDR3 DNA reads TGTGCCAGCAGCGTAGAGGGCGGAACCACAGATACGCAGTATTTT.

This clonotype has a count of ten or more. The chain has TRBV7-9 and TRBJ1-2; TRBD1 agrees at 7 bases. Germline V lookup: CDR1 SEHNR, CDR2 FQNEAQ (reference sequence). CDR3 length: 14 amino acids. Trimming at V came to 1 base and at J to 3 bases, leaving 2 bases not matched to a gene. The CDR3 coding sequence is TGTGCCAGCAGCTTAGGCCAGGGGGACTATGGCTACACCTTC. This encodes CASSLGQGDYGYTF.

This chain joins TRBV6-2 or TRBV6-3 and TRBJ2-2; 10 nucleotides match TRBD2. Per the germline V gene, CDR1 is MNHEY and CDR2 is SVGEGT. This CDR3 region has 16 residues. Trimming took 6 bases from V and 4 from J; bases not matched to a gene: 8. Here the CDR3 reads CASRPSSGGPTGELFF. DNA of the CDR3: TGTGCCAGCAGACCCTCTAGCGGGGGCCCCACCGGGGAGCTGTTTTTT.

This clonotype has a count of ten or more. The rearrangement joins TRBV4-1 to TRBJ1-2, with TRBD1 matching over 10 bases. Germline V gives CDR1 MGHRA, CDR2 YSYEKL. Trimming at V came to 3 bases and at J to 1 base, leaving 11 bases not matched to a gene. This CDR3 region has 18 residues. CDR3 in amino acids: CASSQFNPGTGDNYGYTF. The CDR3, as DNA: TGCGCCAGCAGCCAGTTTAATCCCGGGACAGGGGATAACTATGGCTACACCTTC.

This clonotype was seen at least ten times. V and J are TRBV7-8 and TRBJ1-1; unclear D gene. Germline V gene sequence: CDR1 SGHVS, CDR2 FQNEAQ. The CDR3 totals 12 residues. Trimming shortened V by 5 bases and J by 2 bases, and 6 bases separated the two germline ends. CDR3 DNA: TGTGCCAGCAGCCACGGTAACACTGAAGCTTTCTTT. It is translated as CASSHGNTEAFF.

This clonotype was counted between two and nine times. A much larger clone differs from this one at a single base, so this may be a read error. The chain links TRBV7-9 to TRBJ2-1; 8 bases fit TRBD1. CDR3 length: 17 residues. Germline CDR1 and CDR2: SEHNR and FQNEAQ (reference sequence). CDR3 coding DNA: TGTACCAGCAGCTTAGCTGGGACAGGATCACCCTACAATGAGCAGTTCTTC. The encoded protein is CTSSLAGTGSPYNEQFF. The whole variable domain, filled in from reference TRBV7-9 and TRBJ2-1, reads DTGVSQNPRHKITKRGQNVTFRCDPISEHNRLYWYRQTLGQGPEFLTYFQNEAQLEKSRLLSDRFSAERPKGSFSTLEIQRTEQGDSAMYLCTSSLAGTGSPYNEQFFGPGTRLTVL.

The rearrangement uses TRBV6-5 and TRBJ2-7, with 8 bases aligning to TRBD2. V gave up 6 bases and J gave up 0 bases; unmatched junction bases: 4. From germline, CDR1 is MNHEY and CDR2 SVGAGI. This CDR3 is built from 14 residues. The CDR3 is CASSGGGSSYEQYF. DNA for the CDR3: TGTGCCAGCAGCGGCGGGGGGAGCTCCTACGAGCAGTACTTC.

The J gene is TRBJ1-4, the V gene TRBV12-3 or TRBV12-4, with D possibly TRBD1 on 5 matching bases. The CDR3 is 17 amino acids. V dropped 6 bases and J dropped 0 bases, with 17 bases sitting between them. CDR3 residues: CASSPIDRHATNEKLFF. Here the CDR3 DNA reads TGTGCCAGCAGCCCTATTGACAGACATGCAACTAATGAAAAACTGTTTTTT.